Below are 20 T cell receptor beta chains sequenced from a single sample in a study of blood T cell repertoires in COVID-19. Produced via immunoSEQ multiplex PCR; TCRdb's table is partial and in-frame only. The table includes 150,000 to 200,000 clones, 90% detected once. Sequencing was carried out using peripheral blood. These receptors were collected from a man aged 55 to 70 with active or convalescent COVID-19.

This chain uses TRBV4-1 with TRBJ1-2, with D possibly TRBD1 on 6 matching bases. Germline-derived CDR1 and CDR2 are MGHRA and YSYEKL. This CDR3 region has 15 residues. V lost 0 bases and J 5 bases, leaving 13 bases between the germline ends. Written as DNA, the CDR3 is TGCGCCAGCAGCCAAGATATGGCAGGGGAGTATGGCTACACCTTC. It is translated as CASSQDMAGEYGYTF.

CDR3 nucleotide sequence: TGTGCCAGCTCACCGGGACAGACTTTCACTGAAGCTTTCTTT. It codes for CASSPGQTFTEAFF. The rearrangement links TRBV18 to TRBJ1-1, with 7 bases identical to TRBD1. Per the germline V gene, CDR1 is KGHSH and CDR2 is LQKENI. This CDR3 comprises 14 residues. V was clipped by 3 bases and J by 4 bases; unmatched bases: 5. Full variable domain (rest looked up from reference TRBV18 and TRBJ1-1): NAGVMQNPRHLVRRRGQEARLRCSPMKGHSHVYWYRQLPEEGLKFMVYLQKENIIDESGMPKERFSAEFPKEGPSILRIQQVVRGDSAAYFCASSPGQTFTEAFFGQGTRLTVV.

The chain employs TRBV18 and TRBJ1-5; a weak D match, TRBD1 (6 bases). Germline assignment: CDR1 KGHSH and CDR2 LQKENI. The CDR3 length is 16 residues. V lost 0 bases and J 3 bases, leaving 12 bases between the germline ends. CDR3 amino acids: CASSPPPGVLNQPQHF. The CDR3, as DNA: TGTGCCAGCTCACCACCCCCAGGGGTACTCAATCAGCCCCAGCATTTT.

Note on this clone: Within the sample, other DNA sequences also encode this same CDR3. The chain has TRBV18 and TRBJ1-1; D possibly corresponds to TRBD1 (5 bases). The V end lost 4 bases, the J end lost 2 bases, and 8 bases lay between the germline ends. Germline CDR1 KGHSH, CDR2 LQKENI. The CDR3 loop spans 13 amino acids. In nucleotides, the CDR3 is TGTGCCAGCTCACTCCAGGGAAACACTGAAGCTTTCTTT. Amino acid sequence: CASSLQGNTEAFF.

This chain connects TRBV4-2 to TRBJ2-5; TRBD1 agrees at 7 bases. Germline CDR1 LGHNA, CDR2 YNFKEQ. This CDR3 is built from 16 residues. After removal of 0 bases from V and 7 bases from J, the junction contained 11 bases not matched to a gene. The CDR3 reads CASSQDRVEGAGTQYF. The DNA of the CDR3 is TGTGCCAGCAGCCAAGATAGAGTCGAGGGGGCGGGGACCCAGTACTTC.

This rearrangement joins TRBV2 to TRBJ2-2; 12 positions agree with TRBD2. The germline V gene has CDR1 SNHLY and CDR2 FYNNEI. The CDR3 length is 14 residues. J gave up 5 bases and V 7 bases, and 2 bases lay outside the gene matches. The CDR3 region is CASTSGGATGELFF. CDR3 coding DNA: TGTGCCAGCACTAGCGGGGGGGCAACCGGGGAGCTGTTTTTT.

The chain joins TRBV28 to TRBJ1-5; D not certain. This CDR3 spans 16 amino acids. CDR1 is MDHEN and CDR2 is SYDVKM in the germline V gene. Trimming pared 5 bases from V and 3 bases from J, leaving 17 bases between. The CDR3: CASSHLPRQDNQPQHF. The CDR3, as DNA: TGTGCCAGCAGTCACCTACCAAGACAAGACAATCAGCCCCAGCATTTT.

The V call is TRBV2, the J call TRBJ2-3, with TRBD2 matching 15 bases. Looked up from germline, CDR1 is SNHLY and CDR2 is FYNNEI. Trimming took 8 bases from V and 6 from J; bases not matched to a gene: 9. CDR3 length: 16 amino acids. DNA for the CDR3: TGTGCCAGCCAACCGGGACTAGCGGGAGGATCTGATACGCAGTATTTT. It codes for CASQPGLAGGSDTQYF.

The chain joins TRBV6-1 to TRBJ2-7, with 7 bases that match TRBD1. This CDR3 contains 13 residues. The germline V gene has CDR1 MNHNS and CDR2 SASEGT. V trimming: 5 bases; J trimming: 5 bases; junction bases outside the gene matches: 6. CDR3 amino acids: CASSSQGNHEQYF. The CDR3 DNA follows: TGTGCCAGCAGTTCACAGGGGAACCACGAGCAGTACTTC.

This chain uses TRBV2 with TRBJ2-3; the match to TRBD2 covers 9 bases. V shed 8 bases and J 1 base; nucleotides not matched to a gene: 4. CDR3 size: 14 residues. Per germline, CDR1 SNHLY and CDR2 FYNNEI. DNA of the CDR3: TGTGCCAGCGGCTGGACTAGCGGCACAGATACGCAGTATTTT. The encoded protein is CASGWTSGTDTQYF.

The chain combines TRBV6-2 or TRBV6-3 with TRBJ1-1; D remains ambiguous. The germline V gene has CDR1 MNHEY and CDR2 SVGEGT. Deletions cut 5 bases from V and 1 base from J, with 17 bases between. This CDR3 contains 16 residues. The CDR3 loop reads CASSPPPGKTNTEAFF. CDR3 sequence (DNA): TGTGCCAGCAGTCCCCCTCCGGGGAAGACGAACACTGAAGCTTTCTTT.

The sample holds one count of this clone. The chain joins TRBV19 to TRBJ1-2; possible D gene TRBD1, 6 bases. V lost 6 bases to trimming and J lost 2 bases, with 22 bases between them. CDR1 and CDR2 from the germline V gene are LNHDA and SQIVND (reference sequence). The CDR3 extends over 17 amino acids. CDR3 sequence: CASSLGAGELGNYGYTF. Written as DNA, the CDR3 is TGTGCCAGTAGCCTAGGAGCAGGGGAGCTCGGGAACTATGGCTACACCTTC.

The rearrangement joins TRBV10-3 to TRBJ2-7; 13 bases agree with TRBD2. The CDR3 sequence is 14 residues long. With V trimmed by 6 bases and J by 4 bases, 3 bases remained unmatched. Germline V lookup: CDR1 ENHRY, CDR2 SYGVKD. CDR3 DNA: TGTGCCATCAGCCGGACTAGCGGGAGTTACGAGCAGTACTTC. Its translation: CAISRTSGSYEQYF.

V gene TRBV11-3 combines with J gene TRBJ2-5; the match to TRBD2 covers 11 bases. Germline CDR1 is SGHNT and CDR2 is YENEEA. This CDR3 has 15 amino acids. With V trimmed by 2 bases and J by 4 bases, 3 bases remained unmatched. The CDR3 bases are TGTGCCAGCAGCTTAATAGCGGGGGGGCGAGAGACCCAGTACTTC. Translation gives CASSLIAGGRETQYF.

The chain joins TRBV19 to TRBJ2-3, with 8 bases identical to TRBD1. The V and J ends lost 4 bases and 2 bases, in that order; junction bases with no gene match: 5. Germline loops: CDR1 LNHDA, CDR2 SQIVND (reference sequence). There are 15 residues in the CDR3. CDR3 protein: CASSNPGQDTDTQYF. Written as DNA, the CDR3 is TGTGCCAGTAGTAACCCGGGACAGGACACAGATACGCAGTATTTT.

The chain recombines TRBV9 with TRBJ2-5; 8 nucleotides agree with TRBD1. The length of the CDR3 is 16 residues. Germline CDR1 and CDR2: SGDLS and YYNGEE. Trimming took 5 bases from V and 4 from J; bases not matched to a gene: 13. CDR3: CASSKKAGGSSETQYF. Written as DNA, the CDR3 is TGTGCCAGCAGTAAGAAGGCAGGGGGCAGCTCAGAGACCCAGTACTTC.

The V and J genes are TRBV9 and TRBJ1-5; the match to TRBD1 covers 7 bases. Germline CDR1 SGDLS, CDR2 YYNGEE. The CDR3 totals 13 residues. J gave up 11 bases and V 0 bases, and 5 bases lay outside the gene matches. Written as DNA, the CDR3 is TGTGCCAGCAGCGTAGGCCCCCAGGGGGCCCAGCATTTT. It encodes CASSVGPQGAQHF.

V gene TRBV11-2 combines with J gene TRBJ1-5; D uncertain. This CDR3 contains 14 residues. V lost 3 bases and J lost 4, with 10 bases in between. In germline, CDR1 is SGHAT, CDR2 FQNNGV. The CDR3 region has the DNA TGTGCCAGCAGCTTGACTGTTGGGAATCAGCCCCAGCATTTT. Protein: CASSLTVGNQPQHF.

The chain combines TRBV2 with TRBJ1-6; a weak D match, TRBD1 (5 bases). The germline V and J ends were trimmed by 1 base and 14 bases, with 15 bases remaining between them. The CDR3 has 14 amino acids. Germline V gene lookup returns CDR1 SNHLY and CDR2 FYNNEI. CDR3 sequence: CASSEGRGGRSLHF. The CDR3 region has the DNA TGTGCCAGCAGTGAAGGGCGGGGGGGTCGGTCCCTCCACTTT.

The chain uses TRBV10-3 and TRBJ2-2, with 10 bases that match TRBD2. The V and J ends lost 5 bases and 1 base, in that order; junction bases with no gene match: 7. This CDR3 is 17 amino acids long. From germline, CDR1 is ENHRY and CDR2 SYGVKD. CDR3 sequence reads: CAISSRLAGRNTGELFF. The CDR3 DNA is TGTGCCATCAGTTCCCGACTAGCGGGCAGGAACACCGGGGAGCTGTTTTTT.